This TCR beta chain was captured in a study of blood T cell repertoires in COVID-19. The trim removed 3 bases at V and 12 bases at J, leaving 5 bases unmatched. Per germline, CDR1 MGHRA and CDR2 YSYEKL. The CDR3 totals 12 residues. Only in-frame clones appear in the TCRdb table, and some are missing; sequencing was by immunoSEQ multiplex PCR. The table shows around 290,000 clones, with 86% occurring only once. The source is a woman in her 70s with COVID-19, enrolled during active disease. The J gene is TRBJ2-1, the V gene TRBV4-1, with 7 bases identical to TRBD1. Sequenced input: peripheral blood. DNA of the CDR3: TGCGCCAGCAGCCAGACAGGGTTAGGGCAGTTCTTC. Translated: CASSQTGLGQFF.